The next 15 T cell receptor beta chains were all read from a single sample in a study of T cells after yellow fever vaccination. TCRdb independently ran MiXCR on the 5' RACE reads; one entry per CDR3 protein. Of some 350,000 distinct CDR3 sequences detected, roughly 12% appear once; the ten largest clones hold around 20%. The starting material was PBMCs, obtained on the day of the first yellow fever vaccination. These receptors all stem from a man between 18 and 35 years old who received the YFV17D yellow fever vaccine.

V usage is TRBV19 and J usage is TRBJ2-5; a possible D gene is TRBD1 (5 bases). The CDR3 has 16 amino acids. Germline assignment: CDR1 LNHDA and CDR2 SQIVND (reference sequence). Between the trimmed V and J ends, which lost 4 bases and 1 base, there was a span of 16 bases. This CDR3 reads CASSNSRREPQETQYF. The CDR3 DNA reads as TGTGCCAGTAGTAACAGCCGCAGGGAACCCCAAGAGACCCAGTACTTC.

The V call is TRBV4-2, the J call TRBJ1-2; TRBD1 matches 9 bases. The CDR3 sequence is 15 residues long. The trim removed 0 bases at V and 2 bases at J, leaving 1 base unmatched. Per the germline V gene, CDR1 is LGHNA and CDR2 is YNFKEQ. For the CDR3, the DNA is TGTGCCAGCAGCCAAGAGGGACAGGGCAACTATGGCTACACCTTC. This sequence encodes CASSQEGQGNYGYTF.

This clonotype came up many times. The rearrangement uses TRBV9 and TRBJ2-5; 9 positions match TRBD2. The CDR3 runs to 16 residues. The V and J ends lost 0 bases and 7 bases, in that order; junction bases with no gene match: 10. The germline V gene has CDR1 SGDLS and CDR2 YYNGEE. As DNA, the CDR3 is TGTGCCAGCAGCGTAGGAAGCGGGGGGACTCAGGTGACCCAGTACTTC. Amino acids: CASSVGSGGTQVTQYF.

The chain recombines TRBV18 with TRBJ2-1; 8 bases map to TRBD2. CDR3 length: 15 residues. J was trimmed by 5 bases and V by 7 bases; bases with no gene match: 10. Germline V gene data show CDR1 as KGHSH and CDR2 as LQKENI. CDR3 region: CASFTGTSGNNEQFF. CDR3 nucleotide sequence: TGTGCCAGCTTCACCGGCACTAGCGGAAACAATGAGCAGTTCTTC. Filled out from reference TRBV18 and TRBJ2-1, the complete variable domain reads NAGVMQNPRHLVRRRGQEARLRCSPMKGHSHVYWYRQLPEEGLKFMVYLQKENIIDESGMPKERFSAEFPKEGPSILRIQQVVRGDSAAYFCASFTGTSGNNEQFFGPGTRLTVL.

The rearrangement joins TRBV7-3 to TRBJ2-1; D may be TRBD1 (5 bases). The CDR3 extends over 14 amino acids. CDR1 SGHTA and CDR2 FQGTGA come from the germline V gene. Trimming pared 5 bases from V and 6 bases from J, leaving 14 bases between. The CDR3 coding sequence is TGTGCCAGCAGCCCCTCCTCAGGGCTCAATGAGCAGTTCTTC. It translates to CASSPSSGLNEQFF.

The chain links TRBV7-9 to TRBJ2-5, with a tentative D call TRBD1 (5 bases). With 0 bases removed from V and 2 bases from J, the gap between germline ends came to 7 bases. CDR1 and CDR2 (germline): SEHNR, FQNEAQ (reference sequence). This CDR3 spans 14 amino acids. The CDR3 DNA sequence: TGTGCCAGCAGCTTAGCGACAGAACAAGAGACCCAGTACTTC. Amino acid sequence: CASSLATEQETQYF.

This clonotype was observed a handful of times. The chain employs TRBV10-3 and TRBJ2-5, with TRBD1 identical over 8 bases. The CDR3 spans 14 residues. Germline trimming cut 7 bases from V and 5 bases from J; bases unmatched to any gene: 9. In germline, CDR1 is ENHRY, CDR2 SYGVKD. The CDR3 nucleotides read TGTGCCATCAAAGGGACAGGACAGCTCGAGACCCAGTACTTC. It yields the protein CAIKGTGQLETQYF.

This clonotype was seen a handful of times. V gene TRBV12-3 or TRBV12-4 combines with J gene TRBJ2-2; D perhaps matches TRBD2 (5 bases). V was shortened by 4 bases and J by 3 bases, with 9 bases between the two germline ends. CDR3 length equals 14 residues. CDR3 nucleotides: TGTGCCAGCAGTTCGTCGGGGTACACCGGGGAGCTGTTTTTT. This gives the protein CASSSSGYTGELFF.

The V and J genes are TRBV12-3 or TRBV12-4 and TRBJ2-2; the D is unclear. The CDR3 contains 15 residues. Trimming pared 6 bases from V and 2 bases from J, leaving 13 bases between. CDR3 nucleotides: TGTGCCAGCAGCGCCGGTGCAGGCAACACCGGGGAGCTGTTTTTT. It yields the protein CASSAGAGNTGELFF.

The table lists this clonotype with a few counts. V usage is TRBV18 and J usage is TRBJ2-1, with a tentative D call TRBD2 (5 bases). Germline CDR1 and CDR2: KGHSH and LQKENI. The V and J ends lost 6 bases and 3 bases respectively, with 15 bases between them. This CDR3 region has 15 residues. The CDR3 region is CASSPDLRVYNEQFF. As DNA, the CDR3 is TGTGCCAGCTCCCCCGACCTGAGGGTCTACAATGAGCAGTTCTTC. Full variable domain (outside the CDR3, taken from reference TRBV18 and TRBJ2-1): NAGVMQNPRHLVRRRGQEARLRCSPMKGHSHVYWYRQLPEEGLKFMVYLQKENIIDESGMPKERFSAEFPKEGPSILRIQQVVRGDSAAYFCASSPDLRVYNEQFFGPGTRLTVL.

The chain couples TRBV5-1 to TRBJ2-1; D is perhaps TRBD2 (6 bases). This CDR3 has 17 amino acids. Germline V gives CDR1 SGHRS, CDR2 YFSETQ. V was trimmed by 0 bases and J by 0 bases, leaving 13 bases between them. The CDR3 spells CASSLGSRGISYNEQFF. The CDR3 DNA reads TGCGCCAGCAGCTTGGGCTCGCGGGGAATCTCCTACAATGAGCAGTTCTTC. The entire variable domain, with the rest obtained from reference TRBV5-1 and TRBJ2-1, is as follows: KAGVTQTPRYLIKTRGQQVTLSCSPISGHRSVSWYQQTPGQGLQFLFEYFSETQRNKGNFPGRFSGRQFSNSRSEMNVSTLELGDSALYLCASSLGSRGISYNEQFFGPGTRLTVL.

This clonotype was counted between two and nine times. CDR3 nucleotides: TGTGCCAGCTCACCCCCAGGGGCAGGGGAGCAGTTCTTC. Residues: CASSPPGAGEQFF. The J gene is TRBJ2-1, the V gene TRBV18; weak D call: TRBD1 (6 bases). Germline lookup yields CDR1 KGHSH and CDR2 LQKENI. V lost 3 bases, J lost 10 bases, and 13 bases lay in between. There are 13 residues in the CDR3.

This clonotype was found a few times. The rearrangement uses TRBV2 and TRBJ1-1; D unclear. There are 13 residues in the CDR3. Trimming removed 4 bases at V and 1 base at J, with 7 bases between. Germline-derived CDR1 and CDR2 are SNHLY and FYNNEI. For the CDR3, the DNA is TGTGCCAGCAGTGTTACAGCGAACACTGAAGCTTTCTTT. Its protein product is CASSVTANTEAFF.

The sample holds a few counts of this clonotype. The chain carries TRBV24-1 and TRBJ2-3; D unresolved. Germline values: CDR1 KGHDR, CDR2 SFDVKD. This CDR3 region has 12 residues. Trimming stripped 2 bases from V and 6 bases from J, with 5 bases between. CDR3 DNA: TGTGCCACCAGTGATTATTCCGATACGCAGTATTTT. Protein: CATSDYSDTQYF.

This chain joins TRBV4-1 and TRBJ1-2, with a possible D match to TRBD1 (5 bases). The CDR3 has 15 amino acids. With 1 base removed from V and 6 bases from J, the gap between germline ends came to 15 bases. CDR1 MGHRA and CDR2 YSYEKL come from the germline V gene. Written as DNA, the CDR3 is TGCGCCAGCAGCCAAGTGGGGGACGGAGCAGATGGCTACACCTTC. Amino acids: CASSQVGDGADGYTF.